The source of this T cell receptor (beta chain) is a study of T-cell reconstitution after alpha-beta-depleted transplantation in children. Unique molecular identifiers were used to barcode this TCRbeta library. TCRdb redid the calling of the PCR reads with MiXCR, one entry per CDR3 protein. The profile shows approximately 490,000 distinct CDR3 sequences, under 12% of them singletons. Regarding the study as a whole: Newly made T cells mostly supplied T-cell counts and diversity one year after transplant.

The germline V gene encodes CDR1 MDHEN and CDR2 SYDVKM. The length of the CDR3 is 16 residues. The ends were cut back, 3 bases at V and 3 bases at J, with 12 bases in the middle. This clonotype came up many times. Its antigen remains unidentified. The TCR was taken from a child aged 2-9 years with inherited bone marrow failure, due to receive a stem cell transplant. The J gene is TRBJ2-6, the V gene TRBV28, with D tentatively TRBD1 (5 bases). Sequencing was performed on PBMCs, taken before TCRalphabeta/CD19-depleted stem cell transplant. DNA of the CDR3: TGTGCCAGCAGTTTTAATGGGGCAGGTGGGGCCAACGTCCTGACTTTC. Its protein is CASSFNGAGGANVLTF. Using reference TRBV28 and TRBJ2-6 for the parts outside the CDR3, the full variable domain is DVKVTQSSRYLVKRTGEKVFLECVQDMDHENMFWYRQDPGLGLRLIYFSYDVKMKEKGDIPEGYSVSREKKERFSLILESASTNQTSMYLCASSFNGAGGANVLTFGAGSRLTVL.